Included here is one TCR beta chain sequence, with context. The antigen is unknown. This entry belongs to a study of Ad26.COV2.S vaccination and SARS-CoV-2 variants. Notes on the study in general: CD8+ and CD4+ T cells specific for spike reportedly responded with substantial breadth after vaccination.

Only in-frame clones appear in the TCRdb table, and some are missing; sequencing was by immunoSEQ multiplex PCR. The table lists about 350,000 clones, roughly 89% of them singletons. The sample's treatment: about 20 received Ad26.COV2.S at low or high dose, single or two shots; about 5 received placebo; per-sample allocation not given. Material that was analyzed had been drawn on day 63 after the first vaccine or placebo injection. Germline V CDR1 and CDR2: SGHDN, FVKESK. The V and J ends lost 0 bases and 6 bases, in that order; junction bases with no gene match: 7. The CDR3 runs 15 residues. This chain joins TRBV14 and TRBJ2-7; 8 nucleotides agree with TRBD2. The clonotype was recovered from a person aged 18-60 years who received the Ad26.COV2.S COVID-19 vaccine or a placebo. Specimen: peripheral blood, collected in a trial of Ad26.COV2.S vaccine versus placebo. The CDR3 region is CASSQDLGGGSEQYF. CDR3 DNA sequence: TGTGCCAGCAGCCAAGATCTCGGGGGGGGTAGCGAGCAGTACTTC.